This TCR beta chain was found in a study of identical twins. V lost 6 bases, J lost 5 bases, and 8 bases stayed unmatched. The germline V gene encodes CDR1 MNHNS and CDR2 SASEGT. The CDR3 is made up of 14 amino acids. This clonotype has only a few counts. TCRdb re-derived calls from the 5' RACE reads in MiXCR, one entry per CDR3 protein. Seen here are approximately 240,000 distinct CDR3 sequences, roughly 13% observed once, and the top ten hold 7% to 9%. The sequencing sample was made of memory (CD45RO+) T cells sorted from blood. The receptor's source is a woman under 30 in good health. The rearrangement uses TRBV6-1 and TRBJ2-3, with 7 positions matching TRBD2. The CDR3 sequence: CASRLGGVKDTQYF. In DNA, the CDR3 is TGTGCCAGCAGACTGGGAGGGGTGAAAGATACGCAGTATTTT.